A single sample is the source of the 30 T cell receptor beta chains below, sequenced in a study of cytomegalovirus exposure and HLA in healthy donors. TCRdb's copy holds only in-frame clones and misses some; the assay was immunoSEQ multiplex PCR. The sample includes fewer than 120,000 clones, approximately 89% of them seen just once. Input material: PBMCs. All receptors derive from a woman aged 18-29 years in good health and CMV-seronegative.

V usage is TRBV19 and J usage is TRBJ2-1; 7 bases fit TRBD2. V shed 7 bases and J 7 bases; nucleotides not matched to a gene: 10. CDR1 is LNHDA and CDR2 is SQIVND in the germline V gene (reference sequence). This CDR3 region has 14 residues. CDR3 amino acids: CASTNLAGDNEQFF. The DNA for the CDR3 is TGTGCCAGTACGAATCTTGCGGGAGATAATGAGCAGTTCTTC.

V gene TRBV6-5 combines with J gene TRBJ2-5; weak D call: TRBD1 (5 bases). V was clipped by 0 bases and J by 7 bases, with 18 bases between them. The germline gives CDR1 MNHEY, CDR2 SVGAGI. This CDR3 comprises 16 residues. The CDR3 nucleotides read TGTGCCAGCAGTTACTCATCAGAAACCCCTAGGGGGACCCAGTACTTC. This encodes CASSYSSETPRGTQYF.

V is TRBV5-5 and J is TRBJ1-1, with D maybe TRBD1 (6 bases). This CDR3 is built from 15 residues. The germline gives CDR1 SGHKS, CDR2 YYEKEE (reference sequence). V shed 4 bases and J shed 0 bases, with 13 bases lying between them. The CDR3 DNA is TGTGCCAGCAGCGGATTAGACAGGATGAACACTGAAGCTTTCTTT. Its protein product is CASSGLDRMNTEAFF.

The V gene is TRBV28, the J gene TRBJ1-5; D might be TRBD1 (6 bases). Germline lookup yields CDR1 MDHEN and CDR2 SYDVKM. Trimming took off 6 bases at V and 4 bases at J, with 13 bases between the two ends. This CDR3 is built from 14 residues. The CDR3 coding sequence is TGTGCCAGCAGCGAAACAGGGTTTAATCAGCCCCAGCATTTT. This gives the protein CASSETGFNQPQHF. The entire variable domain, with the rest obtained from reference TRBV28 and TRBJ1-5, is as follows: DVKVTQSSRYLVKRTGEKVFLECVQDMDHENMFWYRQDPGLGLRLIYFSYDVKMKEKGDIPEGYSVSREKKERFSLILESASTNQTSMYLCASSETGFNQPQHFGDGTRLSIL.

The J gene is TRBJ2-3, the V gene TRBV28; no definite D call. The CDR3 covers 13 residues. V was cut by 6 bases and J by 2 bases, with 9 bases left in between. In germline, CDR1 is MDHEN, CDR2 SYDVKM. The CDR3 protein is CASSTSITDTQYF. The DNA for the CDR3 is TGTGCCAGCAGCACTTCGATCACAGATACGCAGTATTTT.

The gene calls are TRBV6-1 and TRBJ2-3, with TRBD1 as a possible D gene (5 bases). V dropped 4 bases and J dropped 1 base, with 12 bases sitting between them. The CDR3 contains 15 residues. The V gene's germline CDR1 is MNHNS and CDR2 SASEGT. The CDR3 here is CASSVRVEGTDTQYF. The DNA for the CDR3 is TGTGCCAGCAGTGTCAGGGTTGAAGGCACAGATACGCAGTATTTT.

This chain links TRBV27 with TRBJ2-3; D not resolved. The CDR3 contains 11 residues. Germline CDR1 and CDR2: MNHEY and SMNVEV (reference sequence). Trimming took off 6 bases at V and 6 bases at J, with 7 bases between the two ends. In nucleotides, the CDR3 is TGTGCCAGCAGAATCGTCGATACGCAGTATTTT. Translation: CASRIVDTQYF.

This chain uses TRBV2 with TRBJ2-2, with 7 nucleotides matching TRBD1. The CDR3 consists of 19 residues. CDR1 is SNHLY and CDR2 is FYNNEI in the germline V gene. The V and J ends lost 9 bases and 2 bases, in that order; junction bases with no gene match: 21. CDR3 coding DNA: TGTGCCAGGGAGCTAGGGACAGATCTTTCGGGGCCAAACACCGGGGAGCTGTTTTTT. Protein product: CARELGTDLSGPNTGELFF.

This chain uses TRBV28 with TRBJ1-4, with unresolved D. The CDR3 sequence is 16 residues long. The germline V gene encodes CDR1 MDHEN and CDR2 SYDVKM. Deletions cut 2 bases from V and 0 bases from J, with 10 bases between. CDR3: CASSLLRSATNEKLFF. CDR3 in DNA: TGTGCCAGCAGTTTACTGCGCTCTGCAACTAATGAAAAACTGTTTTTT.

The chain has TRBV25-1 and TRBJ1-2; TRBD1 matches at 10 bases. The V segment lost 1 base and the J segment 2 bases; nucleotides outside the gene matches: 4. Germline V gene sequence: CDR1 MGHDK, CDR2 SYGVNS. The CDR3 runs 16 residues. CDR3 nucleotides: TGTGCCAGCAGTGAATCCTTGGGACAGGGGAACTATGGCTACACCTTC. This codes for CASSESLGQGNYGYTF.

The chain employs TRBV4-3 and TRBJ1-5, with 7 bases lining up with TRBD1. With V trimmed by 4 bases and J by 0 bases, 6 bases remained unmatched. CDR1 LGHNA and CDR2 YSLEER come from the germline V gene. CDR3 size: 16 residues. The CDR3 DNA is TGCGCCAGCAGCCGACTTTACAGGGGTAGCAATCAGCCCCAGCATTTT. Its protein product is CASSRLYRGSNQPQHF.

The CDR3 DNA sequence: TGTGCCAGCAGTTTATCCCTGGGGGGGTCGGGGTTAAACTATGGCTACACCTTC. It is translated as CASSLSLGGSGLNYGYTF. The chain uses TRBV27 and TRBJ1-2; maybe TRBD1 (5 bases). CDR3 size: 18 residues. Deletions cut 0 bases from V and 2 bases from J, with 19 bases between. In germline, CDR1 is MNHEY, CDR2 SMNVEV (reference sequence).

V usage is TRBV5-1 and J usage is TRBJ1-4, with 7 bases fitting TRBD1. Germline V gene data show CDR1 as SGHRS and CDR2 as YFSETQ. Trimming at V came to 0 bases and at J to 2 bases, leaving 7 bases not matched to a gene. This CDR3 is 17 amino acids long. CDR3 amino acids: CASSLAAGGATNEKLFF. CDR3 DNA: TGCGCCAGCAGCTTGGCGGCAGGGGGAGCCACTAATGAAAAACTGTTTTTT.

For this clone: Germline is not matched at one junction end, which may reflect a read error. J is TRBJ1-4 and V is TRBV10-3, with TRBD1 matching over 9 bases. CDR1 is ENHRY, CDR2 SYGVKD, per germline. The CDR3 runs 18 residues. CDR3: CAIGIRDRVFTSSEKLLF. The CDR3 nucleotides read TGTGCCATCGGTATCAGGGACAGGGTATTCACGTCATCCGAAAAACTGCTTTTT.

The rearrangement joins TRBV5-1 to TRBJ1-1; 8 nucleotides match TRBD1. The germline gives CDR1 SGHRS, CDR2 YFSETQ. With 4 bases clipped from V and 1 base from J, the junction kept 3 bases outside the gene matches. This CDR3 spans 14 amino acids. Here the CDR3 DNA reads TGCGCCAGCAGCCAAGGGACAGGGAACACTGAAGCTTTCTTT. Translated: CASSQGTGNTEAFF. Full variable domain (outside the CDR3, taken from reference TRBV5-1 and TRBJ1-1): KAGVTQTPRYLIKTRGQQVTLSCSPISGHRSVSWYQQTPGQGLQFLFEYFSETQRNKGNFPGRFSGRQFSNSRSEMNVSTLELGDSALYLCASSQGTGNTEAFFGQGTRLTVV.

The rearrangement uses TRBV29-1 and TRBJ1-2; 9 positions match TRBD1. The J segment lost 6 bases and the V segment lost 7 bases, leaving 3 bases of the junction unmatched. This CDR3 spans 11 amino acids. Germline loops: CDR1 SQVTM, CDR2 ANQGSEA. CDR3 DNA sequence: TGCAGCGCAGGGACAGGGAATGGCTACACCTTC. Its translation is CSAGTGNGYTF.

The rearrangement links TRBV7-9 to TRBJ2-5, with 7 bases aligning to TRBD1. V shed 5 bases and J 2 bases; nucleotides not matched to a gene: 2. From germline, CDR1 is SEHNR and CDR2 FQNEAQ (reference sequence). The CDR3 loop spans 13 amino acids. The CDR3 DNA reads TGTGCCAGCAGCGCGACAGGGCAAGAGACCCAGTACTTC. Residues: CASSATGQETQYF.

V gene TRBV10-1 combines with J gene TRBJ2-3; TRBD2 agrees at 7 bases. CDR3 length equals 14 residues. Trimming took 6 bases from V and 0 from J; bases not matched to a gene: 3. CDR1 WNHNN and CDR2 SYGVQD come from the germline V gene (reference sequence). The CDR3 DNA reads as TGCGCCAGCAGATCAGCGGGGAGCACAGATACGCAGTATTTT. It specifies CASRSAGSTDTQYF.

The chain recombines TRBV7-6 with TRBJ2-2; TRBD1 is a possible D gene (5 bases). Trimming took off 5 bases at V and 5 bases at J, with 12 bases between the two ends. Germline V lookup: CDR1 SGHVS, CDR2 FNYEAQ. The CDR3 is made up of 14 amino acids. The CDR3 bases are TGTGCCAGCAGCCTCTTAGGGGTTACCGGGGAGCTGTTTTTT. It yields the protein CASSLLGVTGELFF.

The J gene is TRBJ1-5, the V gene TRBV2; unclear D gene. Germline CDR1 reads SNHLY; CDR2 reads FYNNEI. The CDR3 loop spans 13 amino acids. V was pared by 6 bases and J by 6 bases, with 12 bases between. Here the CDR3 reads CASSPYLVQPQHF. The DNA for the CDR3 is TGTGCCAGCAGCCCCTATTTGGTTCAGCCCCAGCATTTT.

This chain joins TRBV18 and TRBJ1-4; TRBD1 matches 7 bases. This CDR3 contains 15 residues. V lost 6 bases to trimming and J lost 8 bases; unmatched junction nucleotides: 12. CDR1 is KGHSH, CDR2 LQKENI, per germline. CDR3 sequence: CASSPRRGLEEKLFF. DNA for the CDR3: TGTGCCAGCTCCCCTAGGAGGGGGCTGGAAGAAAAACTGTTTTTT.

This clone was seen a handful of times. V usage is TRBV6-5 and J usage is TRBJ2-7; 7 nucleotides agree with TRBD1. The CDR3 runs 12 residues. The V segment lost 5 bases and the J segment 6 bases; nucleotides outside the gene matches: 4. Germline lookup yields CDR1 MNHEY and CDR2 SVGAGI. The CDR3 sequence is CASSQQGIEQYF. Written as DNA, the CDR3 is TGTGCCAGCAGTCAACAGGGGATCGAGCAGTACTTC.

CDR3 nucleotide sequence: TGTGCCAGCAGTGACTCAGAGGGGGCCGGGGAGCTGTTTTTT. The encoded protein is CASSDSEGAGELFF. The chain joins TRBV6-4 to TRBJ2-2, with D maybe TRBD1 (6 bases). Trimming removed 0 bases from V and 6 bases from J, with 8 bases in between. CDR1 and CDR2 (germline): MRHNA, SNTAGT. The CDR3 length is 14 residues.

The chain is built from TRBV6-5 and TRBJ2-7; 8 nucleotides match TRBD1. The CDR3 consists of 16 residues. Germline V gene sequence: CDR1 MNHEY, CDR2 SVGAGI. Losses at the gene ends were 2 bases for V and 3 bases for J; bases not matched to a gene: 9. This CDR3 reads CASSYQTGAASYEQYF. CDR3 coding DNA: TGTGCCAGCAGTTACCAGACAGGGGCTGCGAGCTACGAGCAGTACTTC.

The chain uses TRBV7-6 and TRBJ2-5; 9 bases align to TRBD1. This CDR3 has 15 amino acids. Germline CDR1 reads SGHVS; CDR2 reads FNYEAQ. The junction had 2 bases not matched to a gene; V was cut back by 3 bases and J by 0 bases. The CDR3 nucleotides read TGTGCCAGCAGCTTGGGGGACAGGGACCAAGAGACCCAGTACTTC. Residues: CASSLGDRDQETQYF.

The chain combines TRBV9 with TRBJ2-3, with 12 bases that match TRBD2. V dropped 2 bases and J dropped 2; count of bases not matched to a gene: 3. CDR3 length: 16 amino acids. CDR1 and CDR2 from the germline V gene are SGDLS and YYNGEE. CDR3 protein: CASSVGLAGITDTQYF. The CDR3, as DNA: TGTGCCAGCAGCGTCGGACTAGCGGGAATCACAGATACGCAGTATTTT.

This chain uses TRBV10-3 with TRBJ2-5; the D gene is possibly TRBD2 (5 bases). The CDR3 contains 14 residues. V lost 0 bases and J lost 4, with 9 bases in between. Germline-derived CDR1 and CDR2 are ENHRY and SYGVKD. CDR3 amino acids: CAISESEGRETQYF. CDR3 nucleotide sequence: TGTGCCATCAGTGAGTCCGAAGGGAGAGAGACCCAGTACTTC.

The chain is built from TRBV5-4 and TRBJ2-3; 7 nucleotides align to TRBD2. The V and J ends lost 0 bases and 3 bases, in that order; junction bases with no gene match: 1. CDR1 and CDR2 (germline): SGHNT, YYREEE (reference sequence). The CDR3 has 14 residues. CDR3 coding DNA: TGTGCCAGCAGCTTGGGACTAGCTACAGATACGCAGTATTTT. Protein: CASSLGLATDTQYF.

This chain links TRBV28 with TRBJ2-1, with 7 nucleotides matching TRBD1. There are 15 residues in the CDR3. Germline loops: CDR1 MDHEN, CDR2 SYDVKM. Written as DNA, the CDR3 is TGTCACAGCCACAACCCCGGGACAGTGTACAATGAGCAGTTCTTC. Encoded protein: CHSHNPGTVYNEQFF.

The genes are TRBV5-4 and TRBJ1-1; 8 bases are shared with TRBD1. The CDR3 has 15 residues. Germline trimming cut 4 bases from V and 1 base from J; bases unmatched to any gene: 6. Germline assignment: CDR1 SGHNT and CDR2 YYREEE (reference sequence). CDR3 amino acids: CASSPPDRENTEAFF. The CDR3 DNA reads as TGTGCCAGCAGCCCGCCGGACAGGGAGAACACTGAAGCTTTCTTT. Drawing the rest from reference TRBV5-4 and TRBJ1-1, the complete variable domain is ETGVTQSPTHLIKTRGQQVTLRCSSQSGHNTVSWYQQALGQGPQFIFQYYREEENGRGNFPPRFSGLQFPNYSSELNVNALELDDSALYLCASSPPDRENTEAFFGQGTRLTVV.